This T cell receptor beta chain is drawn from a study of blood T cell repertoires in COVID-19. Study-wide background: Researchers got acute and convalescent COVID-19 samples from the United States, Italy and Spain. T cells, B-cell-depleted T cells, or PBMCs provided the cDNA or gDNA that served as material.

The authors' processing: Counts of nucleated cells, estimated from reference gene primer amplification, were obtained. Produced via immunoSEQ multiplex PCR; TCRdb's table is partial and in-frame only. The DNA was the basis for D and trimming; V, J and clone size are from that table. The profile shows approximately 400,000 clones, about 89% of them singletons. The receptor was isolated from a man between 35 and 55 years old with acute or convalescent COVID-19. The sequenced material came from peripheral blood.

The CDR3 reads CASSVTEYTNYGYTF. CDR3 DNA: TGTGCCAGCAGCGTCACAGAGTATACTAACTATGGCTACACCTTC. This chain joins TRBV9 and TRBJ1-2; D remains ambiguous. The ends were cut back, 2 bases at V and 0 bases at J, with 11 bases in the middle. The CDR3 is 15 amino acids. Germline V lookup: CDR1 SGDLS, CDR2 YYNGEE.